Following are 7 T cell receptor beta chains from one sample sequenced in a study. Tregs were sorted as CD4+CD25+CD127-/low cells. TCRdb recomputed calls from the 5' RACE reads with MiXCR, one row per CDR3 protein. The data show approximately 9,000 distinct CDR3 sequences, with roughly 34% seen just once and approximately 5.6% held by the top ten. The material sequenced was Tregs sorted from blood. The receptor set was obtained from a female donor with breast cancer.

By frequency in the sample, this clonotype is medium-sized. The chain has TRBV6-2 or TRBV6-3 and TRBJ2-2; D is uncertain. This CDR3 has 16 amino acids. The ends were cut back, 6 bases at V and 6 bases at J, with 20 bases in the middle. Germline V gene lookup returns CDR1 MNHEY and CDR2 SVGEGT. The CDR3 nucleotides are TGTGCCAGCAGGCCCACCCGGGCCAACTTCGCCGGGGAGCTGTTTTTT. This codes for CASRPTRANFAGELFF.

This clonotype was seen a few times. This chain links TRBV5-1 with TRBJ1-2; D is unresolved. V dropped 4 bases and J dropped 4 bases, with 11 bases sitting between them. CDR1 and CDR2 (germline): SGHRS, YFSETQ. The CDR3 consists of 13 residues. The CDR3: CASSQRTAYGYTF. CDR3 sequence (DNA): TGCGCCAGCAGCCAGAGGACGGCCTATGGCTACACCTTC.

By share, this clonotype counts as medium-sized. The genes are TRBV20-1 and TRBJ2-3; D gene unclear. CDR1 DFQATT and CDR2 SNEGSKA come from the germline V gene (reference sequence). The CDR3 loop spans 12 amino acids. Trimming removed 5 bases at V and 1 base at J, with 7 bases between. As DNA, the CDR3 is TGCAGTGCTGTAGTCCGCACAGATACGCAGTATTTT. Amino acids: CSAVVRTDTQYF.

This clonotype was counted a few times. The V call is TRBV12-3 or TRBV12-4, the J call TRBJ2-2; TRBD2 matches 11 bases. V shed 3 bases and J 2 bases; nucleotides not matched to a gene: 5. This CDR3 is 17 amino acids long. The DNA of the CDR3 is TGTGCCAGCAGTTTTTTTAGACTAGCGGGAAACACCGGGGAGCTGTTTTTT. The encoded protein is CASSFFRLAGNTGELFF.

In its sample, this clonotype is medium-sized. The V and J genes are TRBV20-1 and TRBJ2-2, with TRBD2 matching 14 bases. Germline values: CDR1 DFQATT, CDR2 SNEGSKA (reference sequence). The ends lost 0 bases at V and 7 bases at J; junction bases unmatched: 13. The CDR3 contains 19 residues. CDR3 protein: CSARDLGTSGRGSIGELFF. For the CDR3, the DNA is TGCAGTGCTAGAGATCTCGGGACTAGCGGGAGAGGGAGTATCGGGGAGCTGTTTTTT.

Note on this clonotype: The junction differs from germline at one of its ends, possibly a read error. This chain joins TRBV20-1 and TRBJ2-2; 8 nucleotides match TRBD1. Looked up from germline, CDR1 is DFQATT and CDR2 is SNEGSKA (reference sequence). The CDR3 covers 16 residues. The DNA for the CDR3 is TGCAGTGCTAGAGATCCTGGACAGGGAGTCGCCGGGGGGCTGTTTTTT. This gives the protein CSARDPGQGVAGGLFF.

V usage is TRBV7-2 and J usage is TRBJ2-5, with 9 bases that match TRBD2. The germline V gene encodes CDR1 SGHTA and CDR2 FQGNSA. The V gene end was trimmed by 2 bases and the J gene end by 3 bases; junction bases not matched to a gene: 1. This CDR3 is built from 14 residues. CDR3: CASSLLAGKETQYF. The CDR3 DNA reads TGTGCCAGCAGCTTACTAGCGGGAAAAGAGACCCAGTACTTC.